This T cell receptor beta chain was identified in a study of OX40 agonist ivuxolimab in advanced cancers. In germline, CDR1 is SGHRS, CDR2 YFSETQ. The CDR3 is made up of 13 amino acids. The V end was cut by 4 bases, the J end by 5 bases, with 10 bases between. TCRdb's copy holds only in-frame clones and misses some; the assay was immunoSEQ multiplex PCR. The top ten hold under 7.5% of the sample, which has about 74,000 clones, around 88% seen once. J is TRBJ2-1 and V is TRBV5-1; perhaps TRBD2 as D (6 bases). The TCR comes from an adult with an advanced solid tumor such as melanoma, head and neck, liver or kidney cancer. The material sequenced was CD4+ or CD8+ T cells sorted from blood, taken in a trial of the OX40 agonist ivuxolimab. The CDR3 bases are TGCGCCAGCAGCGGAGGGAAGAACAATGAGCAGTTCTTC. This codes for CASSGGKNNEQFF. Combining the CDR3 with reference TRBV5-1 and TRBJ2-1 gives the whole variable domain KAGVTQTPRYLIKTRGQQVTLSCSPISGHRSVSWYQQTPGQGLQFLFEYFSETQRNKGNFPGRFSGRQFSNSRSEMNVSTLELGDSALYLCASSGGKNNEQFFGPGTRLTVL.